These 25 T cell receptor beta chains were all obtained from the same sample, sequenced in a study of beta chain features in type 1 diabetes. Every bit of the isolated RNA underwent reverse transcription, so sequencing read expressed TCRB transcripts. Method: immunoSEQ multiplex PCR; TCRdb's copy keeps in-frame clones and lacks some. The table records under 95,000 clones, roughly 31% of them present only once. Sequenced material: stem cell memory CD4+ T cells from blood. The receptor source for this set is a woman under 30 in good health.

This clone was counted only a few times. The chain joins TRBV6-5 to TRBJ2-5, with TRBD2 matching 10 bases. Looked up from germline, CDR1 is MNHEY and CDR2 is SVGAGI. The length of the CDR3 is 14 residues. V trimming: 6 bases; J trimming: 4 bases; junction bases outside the gene matches: 5. In DNA, the CDR3 is TGTGCCAGCAGCGGATCTAGCGGGAGAGAGACCCAGTACTTC. It translates to CASSGSSGRETQYF.

There are a few counts of this clone. This sequence joins TRBV30 and TRBJ1-6; possible D gene TRBD1, 5 bases. V lost 2 bases to trimming and J lost 9 bases, with 14 bases between them. The germline CDR1 and CDR2 sequences are GTSNPN and SVGIG (reference sequence). The length of the CDR3 is 14 residues. The CDR3 is CAWSPYRSGSPLHF. The CDR3 coding sequence is TGTGCCTGGAGTCCGTACAGGTCTGGTTCACCCCTCCACTTT.

Only a few counts were recorded for this clone. The CDR3 DNA follows: TGTGCCAGCAGTCCCATTTTGTCGGGGGTGGGTTACGAGCAGTACTTC. It yields the protein CASSPILSGVGYEQYF. This chain joins TRBV28 and TRBJ2-7, with D possibly being TRBD2 (6 bases). Germline V CDR1 and CDR2: MDHEN, SYDVKM. Trimming pared 5 bases from V and 4 bases from J, leaving 21 bases between. The CDR3 runs 16 residues.

This clone showed up just once. Relative to the germline gene, one junction end is altered; a read error may explain this. This chain links TRBV7-7 with TRBJ2-3; TRBD1 agrees at 9 bases. CDR1 SSHAT and CDR2 FNYEAQ come from the germline V gene (reference sequence). The CDR3 is 16 residues long. The CDR3 here is CASSVGTGSSTDTQYF. CDR3 sequence (DNA): TGTGCTAGCAGCGTCGGGACAGGGTCCTCCACAGATACGCAGTATTTT.

This clone was seen a few times. The chain employs TRBV5-6 and TRBJ2-7, with TRBD1 matching 8 bases. With 4 bases clipped from V and 2 bases from J, the junction kept 8 bases outside the gene matches. Germline lookup yields CDR1 SGHDT and CDR2 YYEEEE. The CDR3 contains 15 residues. The CDR3 reads CASSPGQGRTYEQYF. The DNA for the CDR3 is TGTGCCAGCAGCCCTGGACAGGGCAGGACCTACGAGCAGTACTTC.

In its sample, this clone was seen a few times. The V and J genes are TRBV14 and TRBJ1-1; D gene ambiguous. The CDR3 runs to 15 residues. The germline V and J ends were trimmed by 1 base and 4 bases, with 13 bases remaining between them. Germline V lookup: CDR1 SGHDN, CDR2 FVKESK. This chain's CDR3 is CASSQARRGPTEAFF. For the CDR3, the DNA is TGTGCCAGCAGCCAAGCCCGCAGAGGTCCCACTGAAGCTTTCTTT.

This clone came up a few times. The chain has TRBV19 and TRBJ2-5; tentative D call: TRBD2 (7 bases). The germline gives CDR1 LNHDA, CDR2 SQIVND (reference sequence). CDR3 length: 14 amino acids. V was pared by 6 bases and J by 0 bases, with 11 bases between. The CDR3 nucleotides read TGTGCCAGTAGGGAGGGGGGGCACCAAGAGACCCAGTACTTC. This translates into CASREGGHQETQYF.

This clone was recorded a few times. V gene TRBV4-2 combines with J gene TRBJ2-5; 11 bases align to TRBD2. Losses at the gene ends were 0 bases for V and 1 base for J; bases not matched to a gene: 4. Germline values: CDR1 LGHNA, CDR2 YNFKEQ. CDR3 size: 17 residues. Here the CDR3 DNA reads TGTGCCAGCAGCCAAGAGTACACTAGCGGGGGCCAAGAGACCCAGTACTTC. This sequence encodes CASSQEYTSGGQETQYF.

This clone showed up just a few times. V is TRBV6-5 and J is TRBJ2-1; 12 bases line up with TRBD2. Germline V gene lookup returns CDR1 MNHEY and CDR2 SVGAGI. V shed 7 bases, J shed 10 bases, and the junction held 11 bases outside the gene matches. The CDR3 contains 15 residues. The CDR3 region is CASTLLAGGKNEQFF. In DNA form, the CDR3 reads TGTGCCAGCACCCTGCTAGCGGGGGGGAAAAACGAGCAGTTCTTC.

This clone has a handful of counts. The chain carries TRBV5-1 and TRBJ2-1; the match to TRBD2 covers 14 bases. V was pared by 4 bases and J by 8 bases, with 5 bases of the junction left unmatched. Germline lookup yields CDR1 SGHRS and CDR2 YFSETQ. The CDR3 extends over 15 amino acids. CDR3 sequence (DNA): TGCGCCAGCAGCAACCGACTAGCGGGGGGGTATGAGCAGTTCTTC. Translation: CASSNRLAGGYEQFF.

V and J are TRBV5-4 and TRBJ2-7; TRBD1 aligns across 9 bases. Germline lookup yields CDR1 SGHNT and CDR2 YYREEE (reference sequence). V trimming: 3 bases; J trimming: 6 bases; junction bases outside the gene matches: 10. The CDR3 length is 15 residues. The CDR3 sequence is CASSYEGQGKGEQYF. The CDR3 bases are TGTGCCAGCAGCTACGAGGGACAGGGTAAGGGCGAGCAGTACTTC.

The count of this clone is one. This chain connects TRBV4-3 to TRBJ2-1; TRBD2 matches 8 bases. After removal of 5 bases from V and 6 bases from J, the junction contained 12 bases not matched to a gene. Germline V gene data show CDR1 as LGHNA and CDR2 as YSLEER. The CDR3 totals 16 residues. The CDR3 DNA follows: TGCGCCAGCAGCGGAGCCGGGACTAGTCTTGGCAATGAGCAGTTCTTC. Translation gives CASSGAGTSLGNEQFF.

The chain recombines TRBV7-3 with TRBJ2-2, with 9 bases lining up with TRBD1. Germline V lookup: CDR1 SGHTA, CDR2 FQGTGA. The CDR3 runs to 16 residues. With 0 bases clipped from V and 1 base from J, the junction kept 0 bases outside the gene matches. CDR3 sequence: CASSLTGQGNTGELFF. CDR3 coding DNA: TGTGCCAGCAGCTTAACGGGACAGGGGAACACCGGGGAGCTGTTTTTT.

The chain carries TRBV2 and TRBJ2-5; 9 nucleotides match TRBD2. The CDR3 runs to 11 residues. The germline V gene encodes CDR1 SNHLY and CDR2 FYNNEI. V trimming: 6 bases; J trimming: 11 bases; junction bases outside the gene matches: 4. In DNA form, the CDR3 reads TGTGCCAGCAGGCGGGAGGGGGAGCAGTACTTC. Protein product: CASRREGEQYF.

This chain uses TRBV5-1 with TRBJ2-2, with a possible D match to TRBD1 (6 bases). The CDR3 loop spans 14 amino acids. CDR1 and CDR2 (germline): SGHRS, YFSETQ. The V end lost 3 bases, the J end lost 7 bases, and 13 bases lay between the germline ends. CDR3 nucleotide sequence: TGCGCCAGCAGCTGGGGGCCCAGGGGCGGGGAGCTGTTTTTT. It specifies CASSWGPRGGELFF.

This chain connects TRBV5-1 to TRBJ1-2; D might be TRBD1 (6 bases). Between the trimmed V and J ends, which lost 0 bases and 4 bases, there was a span of 10 bases. There are 14 residues in the CDR3. Germline V lookup: CDR1 SGHRS, CDR2 YFSETQ. CDR3 protein: CASSLGQDRYGYTF. CDR3 DNA sequence: TGCGCCAGCAGCTTGGGACAGGATCGCTATGGCTACACCTTC.

The rearrangement uses TRBV20-1 and TRBJ2-7, with 8 nucleotides matching TRBD2. The CDR3 sequence is 11 residues long. Looked up from germline, CDR1 is DFQATT and CDR2 is SNEGSKA (reference sequence). V was clipped by 7 bases and J by 2 bases; unmatched bases: 1. The DNA of the CDR3 is TGCAGTGTAGCGGGAACCTACGAGCAGTACTTC. Protein: CSVAGTYEQYF.

The chain combines TRBV9 with TRBJ2-1; no firm D call. This CDR3 has 15 residues. V gave up 0 bases and J gave up 3 bases, with 10 bases separating them. The germline CDR1 and CDR2 sequences are SGDLS and YYNGEE. The CDR3 DNA reads TGTGCCAGCAGCGTAGAATCAGCGTACTACAATGAGCAGTTCTTC. Translated: CASSVESAYYNEQFF.

This clone was counted between two and nine times. V is TRBV7-2 and J is TRBJ1-2; D perhaps matches TRBD1 (6 bases). This CDR3 is built from 13 residues. Germline loops: CDR1 SGHTA, CDR2 FQGNSA. Trimming took 1 base from V and 6 from J, leaving 9 bases between them. Written as DNA, the CDR3 is TGTGCCAGCAGCTTAGAGGCAGGGGATGGCTACACCTTC. It specifies CASSLEAGDGYTF.

The chain links TRBV7-2 to TRBJ2-7; the D is unclear. CDR3 length equals 13 residues. In germline, CDR1 is SGHTA, CDR2 FQGNSA. V was shortened by 5 bases and J by 9 bases, with 17 bases between the two germline ends. The CDR3 spells CASSTVQWSRQYF. CDR3 DNA sequence: TGTGCCAGCAGCACAGTTCAGTGGTCCAGGCAGTACTTC.

This clone was observed a few times. V usage is TRBV21-1 and J usage is TRBJ1-6. TRBV21-1 is recorded as a pseudogene. The CDR3 is 14 amino acids. The CDR3 nucleotides read TGTGCCAGCAGCAACCGTGCGGGGAGTTCACCCCTCCACTTT. This encodes CASSNRAGSSPLHF.

CDR3 in amino acids: CASTRQGLYGYTF. In DNA form, the CDR3 reads TGTGCCAGCACCCGACAGGGTCTCTATGGCTACACCTTC. V usage is TRBV6-6 and J usage is TRBJ1-2; TRBD1 matches at 7 bases. V lost 7 bases and J lost 4; bases outside the gene matches: 6. The CDR3 extends over 13 amino acids. Germline loops: CDR1 MNHNY, CDR2 SVGAGI (reference sequence).

The chain uses TRBV9 and TRBJ2-5; 15 nucleotides agree with TRBD2. This CDR3 has 17 amino acids. J lost 1 base, V lost 3 bases, and 4 bases had no gene match. Germline CDR1 reads SGDLS; CDR2 reads YYNGEE. The CDR3 loop is CASSEGLAGGGQETQYF. CDR3 sequence (DNA): TGTGCCAGCAGCGAGGGACTAGCGGGGGGAGGCCAAGAGACCCAGTACTTC.

A few counts support this clone. The chain recombines TRBV5-8 with TRBJ2-7; 9 nucleotides line up with TRBD2. There are 16 residues in the CDR3. V gave up 3 bases and J gave up 6 bases; unmatched junction bases: 13. The germline gives CDR1 SGHTS, CDR2 YDEGEE. The CDR3 DNA follows: TGTGCCAGCAGCTCGGACCTAGCGGGATTCTCCCTCGAGCAGTACTTC. Translated: CASSSDLAGFSLEQYF.

The genes are TRBV30 and TRBJ2-2; TRBD1 matches 9 bases. Germline V gene sequence: CDR1 GTSNPN, CDR2 SVGIG (reference sequence). The trim removed 2 bases at V and 7 bases at J, leaving 8 bases unmatched. This CDR3 is 15 amino acids long. The CDR3 DNA reads TGTGCCTGGAGTTCCCTCGGACAGGGGTACGGGGAGCTGTTTTTT. Encoded protein: CAWSSLGQGYGELFF.